Here is one TCR beta chain with its context. Antigen: not known. V lost 6 bases and J 3 bases, leaving 15 bases between the germline ends. Germline V gene sequence: CDR1 LGHNA, CDR2 YSLEER. This CDR3 has 15 residues. Indicated treatment: oral pan-JAK inhibitor, 5-10 mg twice daily. This sample was included in a study of CD8+ T cells in alopecia areata. The study, taken as a whole, reports: Persistence in scalp and blood during tofacitinib was observed for many expanded lesional clones. Treatment with tofacitinib significantly lowered scalp clonality and reduced expanded CD8+ clones among the top 100. Clarity of TCR sharing across patients fell short of that in mice, possibly HLA-related. Clonality was higher in lesional than normal scalp, especially in alopecia totalis/universalis.

Sequencing relied on a cDNA template that was reverse transcribed from extracted RNA. Using immunoSEQ multiplex PCR, the repertoire was profiled, and TCRdb retains in-frame clones only, with some absent. Among about 140,000 clones listed, roughly four fifths were seen once. This sequence originates from a human donor with alopecia areata. Source: CD8+ T cells sorted from blood, taken at week 4, from a patient treated with tofacitinib. The gene calls are TRBV4-3 and TRBJ2-1, with D maybe TRBD1 (6 bases). The CDR3 here is CASRHGLGGYNEQFF. The CDR3 DNA reads as TGCGCCAGCAGACACGGGCTAGGGGGCTACAATGAGCAGTTCTTC.